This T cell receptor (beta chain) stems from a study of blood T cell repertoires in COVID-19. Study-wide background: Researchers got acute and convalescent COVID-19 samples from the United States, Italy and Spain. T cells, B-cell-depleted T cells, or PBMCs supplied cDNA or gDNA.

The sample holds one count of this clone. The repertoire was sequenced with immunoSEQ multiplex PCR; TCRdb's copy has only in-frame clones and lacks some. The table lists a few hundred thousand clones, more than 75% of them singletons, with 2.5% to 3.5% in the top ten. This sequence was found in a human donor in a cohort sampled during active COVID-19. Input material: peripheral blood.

The CDR3 coding sequence is TGTGCCACCAGCCCAACAGGGGGGCCGGGGACCCAGTACTTC. This gives the protein CATSPTGGPGTQYF. The chain joins TRBV25-1 to TRBJ2-5, with TRBD1 identical over 8 bases. CDR3 length: 14 amino acids. Trimming at V came to 10 bases and at J to 7 bases, leaving 14 bases not matched to a gene. Germline values: CDR1 MGHDK, CDR2 SYGVNS.